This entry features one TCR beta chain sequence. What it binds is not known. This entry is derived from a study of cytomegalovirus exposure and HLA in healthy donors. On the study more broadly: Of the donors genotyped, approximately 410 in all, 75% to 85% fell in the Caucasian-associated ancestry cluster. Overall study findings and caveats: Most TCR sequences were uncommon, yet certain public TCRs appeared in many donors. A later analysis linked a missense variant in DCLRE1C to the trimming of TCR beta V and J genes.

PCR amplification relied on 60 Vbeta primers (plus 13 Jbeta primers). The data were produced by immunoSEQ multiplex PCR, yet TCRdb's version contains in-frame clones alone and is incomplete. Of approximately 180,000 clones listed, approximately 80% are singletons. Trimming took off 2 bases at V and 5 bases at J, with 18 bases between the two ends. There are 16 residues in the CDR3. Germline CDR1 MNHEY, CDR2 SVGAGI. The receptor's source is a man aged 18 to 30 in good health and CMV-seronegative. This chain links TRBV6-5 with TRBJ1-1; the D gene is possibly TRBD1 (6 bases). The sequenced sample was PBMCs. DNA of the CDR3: TGTGCCAGCAGTTACGTTCCGGGGGGCGGGTGGACTGAAGCTTTCTTT. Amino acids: CASSYVPGGGWTEAFF.